These 12 T cell receptor beta chains share one sample of origin, sequenced in a study of lymphopenia after photon versus proton radiotherapy. Data came from immunoSEQ multiplex PCR; TCRdb stores just in-frame clones and leaves some out. This sample has roughly 18,000 clones, with 70% to 90% found just once. The source was peripheral blood, collected from a patient treated with photon-based radiotherapy. These receptors originate from a woman between 50 and 59 years old with pancreatic cancer.

This clone showed up just once. The chain couples TRBV29-1 to TRBJ2-2; no reliable D call. Germline assignment: CDR1 SQVTM and CDR2 ANQGSEA. V was pared by 6 bases and J by 1 base, with 15 bases between. This CDR3 has 15 amino acids. CDR3 nucleotide sequence: TGCAGCGTCTACACCGCCGGGCAGAACACCGGGGAGCTGTTTTTT. It specifies CSVYTAGQNTGELFF.

The V gene is TRBV5-6, the J gene TRBJ2-2; D tentatively fits TRBD1 or TRBD2 (5 bases each). CDR1 is SGHDT, CDR2 YYEEEE, per germline. V was shortened by 2 bases and J by 3 bases, with 17 bases between the two germline ends. The CDR3 length is 17 residues. CDR3 sequence reads: CASSFTLGTKDTGELFF. DNA of the CDR3: TGTGCCAGCAGCTTCACCCTCGGGACCAAGGACACCGGGGAGCTGTTTTTT.

This clone was detected only a few times. This chain connects TRBV19 to TRBJ2-3; weak D call: TRBD2 (6 bases). Per germline, CDR1 LNHDA and CDR2 SQIVND (reference sequence). The V gene lost 1 base and the J gene lost 1 base, with 9 bases spanning the gap. This CDR3 has 15 residues. The CDR3 here is CASSIARGRTDTQYF. The CDR3 DNA reads as TGTGCCAGTAGTATAGCGCGGGGCCGCACAGATACGCAGTATTTT. Full variable domain (outside the CDR3, taken from reference TRBV19 and TRBJ2-3): DGGITQSPKYLFRKEGQNVTLSCEQNLNHDAMYWYRQDPGQGLRLIYYSQIVNDFQKGDIAEGYSVSREKKESFPLTVTSAQKNPTAFYLCASSIARGRTDTQYFGPGTRLTVL.

The chain combines TRBV13 with TRBJ1-5; 7 bases are a match to TRBD1. Per the germline V gene, CDR1 is PRHDT and CDR2 is FYEKMQ (reference sequence). V shed 0 bases, J shed 9 bases, and the junction held 11 bases outside the gene matches. The CDR3 spans 16 residues. CDR3 coding DNA: TGTGCCAGCAGCTTAGGGGGAGGGGGCCGTTCGCGGCCCCAGCATTTT. Translating it yields CASSLGGGGRSRPQHF. Filled out from reference TRBV13 and TRBJ1-5, the complete variable domain reads AAGVIQSPRHLIKEKRETATLKCYPIPRHDTVYWYQQGPGQDPQFLISFYEKMQSDKGSIPDRFSAQQFSDYHSELNMSSLELGDSALYFCASSLGGGGRSRPQHFGDGTRLSIL.

This chain connects TRBV11-3 to TRBJ2-7; 7 bases align to TRBD1. Per germline, CDR1 SGHNT and CDR2 YENEEA. The ends lost 11 bases at V and 4 bases at J; junction bases unmatched: 29. The CDR3 length is 19 residues. This CDR3 reads CARSRGSPGQVLLWYEQYF. CDR3 bases: TGTGCCCGATCCCGCGGGTCCCCCGGACAGGTTTTGCTTTGGTACGAGCAGTACTTC.

The chain combines TRBV6-5 with TRBJ1-1; TRBD1 matches 7 bases. The CDR3 loop spans 15 amino acids. J gave up 1 base and V 6 bases, and 8 bases lay outside the gene matches. Germline lookup yields CDR1 MNHEY and CDR2 SVGAGI. CDR3 sequence reads: CASRTIRQGNTEAFF. CDR3 coding DNA: TGTGCCAGCAGAACTATCCGACAGGGGAACACTGAAGCTTTCTTT.

The chain combines TRBV29-1 with TRBJ2-7; no clear D. The germline gives CDR1 SQVTM, CDR2 ANQGSEA. The CDR3 has 11 residues. V lost 7 bases, J lost 4 bases, and 11 bases lay in between. The CDR3 DNA reads TGCAGCGCCTCTAGTCCTTACGAGCAGTACTTC. It is translated as CSASSPYEQYF.

This chain connects TRBV19 to TRBJ2-3, with D perhaps given as TRBD1 or TRBD2 (5 bases each). The CDR3 extends over 14 amino acids. From germline, CDR1 is LNHDA and CDR2 SQIVND (reference sequence). V was cut by 8 bases and J by 0 bases, with 12 bases left in between. The CDR3 DNA reads as TGTGCCAGTGTGGATTGGGGGAGCACAGATACGCAGTATTTT. This gives the protein CASVDWGSTDTQYF.

The chain joins TRBV28 to TRBJ2-2; 9 nucleotides line up with TRBD2. This CDR3 is built from 17 residues. Trimming cost V 1 base and J 4 bases; bases outside gene matches: 7. The V gene's germline CDR1 is MDHEN and CDR2 SYDVKM. CDR3 DNA sequence: TGTGCCAGCAGTTTATATGCGGGAGGGCAAGGCACCGGGGAGCTGTTTTTT. It codes for CASSLYAGGQGTGELFF.

The V call is TRBV7-6, the J call TRBJ2-1; 16 bases match TRBD2. The CDR3 has 17 residues. V trimming: 4 bases; J trimming: 10 bases; junction bases outside the gene matches: 10. In germline, CDR1 is SGHVS, CDR2 FNYEAQ. CDR3: CASSSRQGLAGGNEQFF. DNA of the CDR3: TGTGCCAGCAGCTCGAGACAGGGACTAGCGGGAGGGAACGAGCAGTTCTTC.

The CDR3 loop reads CASSKTEETQYF. DNA for the CDR3: TGTGCCAGCTCAAAGACAGAAGAGACCCAGTACTTC. The chain combines TRBV18 with TRBJ2-5; D perhaps matches TRBD1 (5 bases). CDR1 is KGHSH and CDR2 is LQKENI in the germline V gene. The CDR3 covers 12 residues. Trimming took 5 bases from V and 3 from J, leaving 7 bases between them.

V and J are TRBV10-3 and TRBJ2-2, with D possibly being TRBD1 (5 bases). The CDR3 extends over 14 amino acids. Germline V gives CDR1 ENHRY, CDR2 SYGVKD. Trimming cost V 6 bases and J 5 bases, with 13 bases left between them. In DNA, the CDR3 is TGTGCCATCAGGGATGGGGCTGTAACCGGGGAGCTGTTTTTT. Its translation is CAIRDGAVTGELFF.